The clone carrying this TCR beta chain was seen many times. Both iRepertoire HTBI primers and Arm-PCR of CDR3 regions were used to build the TCR beta libraries. TCRdb independently ran MiXCR on the multiplex PCR reads; one entry per CDR3 protein. The sample yields over 650,000 distinct CDR3 sequences, approximately 31% seen once. These data are taken from a study of regulatory T cells in long-lasting Graves disease. Time point indicated: persistent/refractory GD, antithyroid drugs over 5 years with positive TRAb. From PBMCs, RNA was extracted and then used to make the TCR library. The collection involved drawing 8 to 9 milliliters of peripheral blood into EDTA tubes. Germline values: CDR1 SNHLY, CDR2 FYNNEI. CDR3 length: 15 amino acids. V was cut by 5 bases and J by 2 bases, with 12 bases left in between.

The origin of this receptor is a female donor with Graves disease. Sequencing was performed on peripheral blood mononuclear cells (PBMCs), taken when the disease was refractory, from a patient treated with antithyroid drugs. V is TRBV2 and J is TRBJ2-2; possible D gene TRBD2, 6 bases. CDR3 protein: CASSSGAANTGELFF. The CDR3 bases are TGTGCCAGCAGTTCGGGAGCAGCTAACACCGGGGAGCTGTTTTTT.